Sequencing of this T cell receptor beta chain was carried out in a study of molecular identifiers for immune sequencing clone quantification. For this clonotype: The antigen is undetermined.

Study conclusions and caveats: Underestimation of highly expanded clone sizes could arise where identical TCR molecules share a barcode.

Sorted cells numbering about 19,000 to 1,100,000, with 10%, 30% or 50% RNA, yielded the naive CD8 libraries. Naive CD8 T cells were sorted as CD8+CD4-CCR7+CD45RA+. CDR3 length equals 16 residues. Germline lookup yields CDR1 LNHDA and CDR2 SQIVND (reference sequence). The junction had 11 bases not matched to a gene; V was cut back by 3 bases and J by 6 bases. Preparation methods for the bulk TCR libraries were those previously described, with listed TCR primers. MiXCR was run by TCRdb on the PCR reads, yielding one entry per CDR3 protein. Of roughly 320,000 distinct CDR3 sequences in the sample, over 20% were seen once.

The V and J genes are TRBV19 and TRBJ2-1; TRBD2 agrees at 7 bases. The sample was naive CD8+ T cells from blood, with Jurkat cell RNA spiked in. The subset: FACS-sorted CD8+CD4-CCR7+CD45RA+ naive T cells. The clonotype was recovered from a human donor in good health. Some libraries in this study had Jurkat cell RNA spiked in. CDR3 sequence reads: CASSMSSGGLVNEQFF. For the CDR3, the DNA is TGTGCCAGTAGTATGTCTAGCGGAGGGCTTGTCAATGAGCAGTTCTTC.